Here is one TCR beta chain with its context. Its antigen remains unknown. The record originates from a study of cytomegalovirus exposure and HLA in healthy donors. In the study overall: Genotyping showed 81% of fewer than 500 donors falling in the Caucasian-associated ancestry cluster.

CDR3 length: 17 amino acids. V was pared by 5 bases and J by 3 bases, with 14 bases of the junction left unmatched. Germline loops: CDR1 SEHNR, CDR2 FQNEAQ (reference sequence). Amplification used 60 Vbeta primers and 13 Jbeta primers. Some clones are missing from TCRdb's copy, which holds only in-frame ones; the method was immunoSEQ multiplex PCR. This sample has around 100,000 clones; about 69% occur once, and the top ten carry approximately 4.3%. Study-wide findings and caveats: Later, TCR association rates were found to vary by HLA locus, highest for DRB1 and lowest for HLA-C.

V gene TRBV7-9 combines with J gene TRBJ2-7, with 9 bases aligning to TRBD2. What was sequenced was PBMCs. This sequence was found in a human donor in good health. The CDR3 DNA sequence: TGTGCCAGCAGCCCTTATGGCGGGACTAGCCTATTCTACGAGCAGTACTTC. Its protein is CASSPYGGTSLFYEQYF.